The clone carrying this T cell receptor (beta chain) was seen at least ten times. The target antigen is unknown. Germline V gene data show CDR1 as MGHRA and CDR2 as YSYEKL. CDR3 length: 16 residues. Unmatched junction bases numbered 6, after V lost 1 base and J lost 4 bases. The sample originates from a study of T cells in Graves' hyperthyroidism and ophthalmopathy. Overall study findings and caveats: Progression to ophthalmopathy was predicted a median of 6.5 months early.

What was amplified from RNA transcripts were TCR beta CDR3 regions. Primed by the HTBI set, a first-round RT-PCR was run on the TCR CDR3. TCRdb recomputed calls from the multiplex PCR reads with MiXCR, one row per CDR3 protein. The sample has some 270,000 distinct CDR3 sequences, roughly 22% seen once. The rearrangement joins TRBV4-1 to TRBJ2-7; 11 nucleotides line up with TRBD2. Material for sequencing was blood. The clonotype originates from a middle-aged woman with Graves' ophthalmopathy. The CDR3 sequence is CASSQVPGLAAYEQYF. The CDR3 nucleotides are TGCGCCAGCAGCCAAGTACCGGGACTAGCGGCTTACGAGCAGTACTTC.